Listed below are T cell receptor beta chains from one sample, sequenced in a study of beta chain features in type 1 diabetes. Sequencing was performed with immunoSEQ multiplex PCR; in TCRdb, only in-frame clones are kept and a portion is missing. The sample comprises hundreds of thousands of clones, approximately 13% of which are singletons, and around 0.035% rests with the top ten. Sequencing input: naive CD4+ T cells from blood. The origin of the receptors is a man aged 30 to 39 in good health. CDR3s include the opening cysteine and the closing phenylalanine or tryptophan. D genes are given only for firm matches. Clone size, where shown, is once, few, many, or a class for clones that have expanded.

v_call,j_call,d_call,clone_size,cdr3_nt,cdr3_aa
TRBV30,TRBJ1-1,NA,NA,TGTGCCCGGAGTGGACAGTACACTGAAGCTTTCTTT,CARSGQYTEAFF
TRBV20-1,TRBJ1-1,NA,once,TGCAGTGGCGGGCGGCTTGAAGCTTTCTTT,CSGGRLEAFF
TRBV5-1,TRBJ2-2,TRBD2,few,TGCGCCAGCTCACAGCGGGAGGATAGCTCCGGGGAGCTGTTTTTT,CASSQREDSSGELFF
TRBV14,TRBJ2-1,TRBD2,few,TGTGCCAGCAGCCCAACTAAAAGGGCTAGCGGGAGGTACGAGCAGTTCTTC,CASSPTKRASGRYEQFF
TRBV10-2,TRBJ1-6,NA,NA,TGCGCCAGCAGTGAGTCGATCGGGACCCCTGGCCCACCCCTCCACTTT,CASSESIGTPGPPLHF
TRBV20-1,TRBJ2-3,NA,NA,TGCAGTGCTATAGTGCCAGATACGCAGTATTTT,CSAIVPDTQYF
TRBV18,TRBJ1-1,TRBD1,few,TGTGCCAGCTCACCAGGGACAGGGGGCGCGAACACTGAAGCTTTCTTT,CASSPGTGGANTEAFF
TRBV5-1,TRBJ1-6,NA,few,TGCGCCAGCAGCCTGGGTTTTGGCAGGGGAAATTCACCCCTCCACTTT,CASSLGFGRGNSPLHF
TRBV7-2,TRBJ2-5,NA,NA,TGTGCCAGCAGCTTGGTGGAGACCCAGTACTTC,CASSLVETQYF
TRBV19,TRBJ2-5,NA,NA,TGTGCCAGTAGTCTGGGAAATCAAGAGACCCAGTACTTC,CASSLGNQETQYF
TRBV7-2,TRBJ2-5,NA,few,TGTGCCAGCAGCACCTCCACAGCCTCCTCAATGGAGACCCAGTACTTC,CASSTSTASSMETQYF
TRBV7-3,TRBJ2-1,NA,few,TGTGCCAGCAGCCGAGACACAGTCAATGAGCAGTTCTTC,CASSRDTVNEQFF
TRBV2,TRBJ2-3,NA,few,TGTGCCAGCAGTGACAGACCCGGCCCAGATACGCAGTATTTT,CASSDRPGPDTQYF
TRBV14,TRBJ1-2,NA,few,TGTGCCAGCAGCCAAATCGGGTATGGCTACACCTTC,CASSQIGYGYTF
TRBV25-1,TRBJ2-5,NA,few,TGTGCCAGCAGTGAAGCCTCCAGGGTTCAAGAGACCCAGTACTTC,CASSEASRVQETQYF
TRBV6-8,TRBJ2-2,NA,NA,TGTGCCAGCAACCTCACCGGAACAGATAACACCGGGGAGCTGTTTTTT,CASNLTGTDNTGELFF
TRBV7-2,TRBJ2-5,NA,NA,TGTGCCAGCAGCCACTCTCGCGGGTTTGAAACCCAGTACTTC,CASSHSRGFETQYF
TRBV29-1,TRBJ1-2,NA,NA,TGCAGCGCCCAGACAGGCCAGGGGAACTATGGCTACACCTTC,CSAQTGQGNYGYTF
TRBV11-1,TRBJ2-5,NA,few,TGTGCCAGCAGCCCGCGGGAGACCCAGTACTTC,CASSPRETQYF
TRBV10-3,TRBJ2-7,TRBD1,NA,TGTGCCATCAGTGAAAAGGGACAGGGGACCTACGAGCAGTACTTC,CAISEKGQGTYEQYF
TRBV28,TRBJ1-4,TRBD1,NA,TGTGCCAGCGGCACAGGGGCGGTTGGAGAAAAACTGTTTTTT,CASGTGAVGEKLFF
TRBV19,TRBJ2-3,NA,NA,TGTGCCAGTACCATTGGTCCGGGCACAGATACGCAGTATTTT,CASTIGPGTDTQYF
TRBV7-2,TRBJ2-1,TRBD2,few,TGTGCCAGCAGCTTGACGGGACTAGGGTACAATGAGCAGTTCTTC,CASSLTGLGYNEQFF
TRBV14,TRBJ2-3,NA,NA,TGTGCCAGCAGCCACTATCCCACAGATACGCAGTATTTT,CASSHYPTDTQYF
TRBV28,TRBJ2-2,NA,few,TGTGCCAGCAGTTTAGTTGCCGGGGAGCTGTTTTTT,CASSLVAGELFF
TRBV5-5,TRBJ2-1,TRBD1,few,TGTGCCAGCAGCTTGATTGACAGGGGAGGCGAGCAGTTCTTC,CASSLIDRGGEQFF
TRBV20-1,TRBJ1-1,NA,few,TGCAGTGCTTATGGATACACTGAAGCTTTCTTT,CSAYGYTEAFF
TRBV18,TRBJ2-3,TRBD1,NA,TGTGCCAGCTCACCACTTGTAGGGACAGCAGATACGCAGTATTTT,CASSPLVGTADTQYF
TRBV7-2,TRBJ2-1,TRBD2,NA,TGTGCCAGCAGCTCTCCGGGACTAGCGGGGGGTGAGCAGTTCTTC,CASSSPGLAGGEQFF
TRBV29-1,TRBJ2-1,NA,many,TGCAGCGTCTCTCAACCTAGATCTTACAATGAGCAGTTCTTC,CSVSQPRSYNEQFF
TRBV7-8,TRBJ2-2,TRBD2,once,TGTGCCAGCAGCCCCACCGGGACTAGCTGGTCCACCGGGGAGCTGTTTTTT,CASSPTGTSWSTGELFF
TRBV14,TRBJ2-3,NA,NA,TGTGCCAGCAGCCCCGCACGGTCGTACACAGATACGCAGTATTTT,CASSPARSYTDTQYF
TRBV14,TRBJ2-3,TRBD2,NA,TGTGCCAGCAGCCAAGTCAGCGGGAGCTTGACAGATACGCAGTATTTT,CASSQVSGSLTDTQYF
TRBV30,TRBJ1-5,TRBD1,few,TGTGCCTGGAGTGCATTACAGGGGTCGGGCCAGCCCCAGCATTTT,CAWSALQGSGQPQHF
TRBV7-9,TRBJ2-3,NA,few,TGTGCCAGCAGCTTATCCCTAACCACAGATACGCAGTATTTT,CASSLSLTTDTQYF
TRBV5-1,TRBJ2-4,NA,few,TGCGCCAGCAGCTGGGGGTTGGCAGCCGTAGCCAAAAACATTCAGTACTTC,CASSWGLAAVAKNIQYF
TRBV7-2,TRBJ2-5,NA,NA,TGTGCCAGCAGCCGAACATACCAAGAGACCCAGTACTTC,CASSRTYQETQYF
TRBV6-5,TRBJ2-1,NA,few,TGTGCGACCCCTGTGGATGAGCAGTTCTTC,CATPVDEQFF
TRBV4-2,TRBJ2-1,NA,few,TGTGCCAGCAGCCAAGATAAGAGCAATGAGCAGTTCTTC,CASSQDKSNEQFF
TRBV4-3,TRBJ2-2,NA,once,TGCGCCAGCAGCCAGGTGATCGGGGAGCTGTTTTTT,CASSQVIGELFF
TRBV5-6,TRBJ2-5,TRBD1,NA,TGTGCCAGCAGAGCGACAGGGGAGGAAGAGACCCAGTACTTC,CASRATGEEETQYF
TRBV25-1,TRBJ1-2,TRBD1,few,TGTGCCAGCAGTGAGGCCGGGACAGCTAACTATGGCTACACCTTC,CASSEAGTANYGYTF
TRBV30,TRBJ2-1,NA,few,TGTGCCTGGAGTGTCGGCCTAGTCTCCTACAATGAGCAGTTCTTC,CAWSVGLVSYNEQFF
TRBV30,TRBJ1-5,NA,NA,TGTGCCTGGAGACAGGGTAATCAGCCCCAGCATTTT,CAWRQGNQPQHF
TRBV29-1,TRBJ2-2,NA,NA,TGCAGCGCCGCACTCGCGGGACACGGGGAGCTGTTTTTT,CSAALAGHGELFF
TRBV13,TRBJ2-3,NA,NA,TGTGCCAGCAGCTTGGAAGGGGGACCTACAGATACGCAGTATTTT,CASSLEGGPTDTQYF
TRBV7-9,TRBJ1-2,TRBD1,few,TGTGCCAGCAGCGATTATCGGACAGGGGTTGGCTACACCTTC,CASSDYRTGVGYTF
TRBV14,TRBJ2-3,NA,many,TGTGCCAGCAGCCAAGGTGGAGCGGTTCGCACAGATACGCAGTATTTT,CASSQGGAVRTDTQYF